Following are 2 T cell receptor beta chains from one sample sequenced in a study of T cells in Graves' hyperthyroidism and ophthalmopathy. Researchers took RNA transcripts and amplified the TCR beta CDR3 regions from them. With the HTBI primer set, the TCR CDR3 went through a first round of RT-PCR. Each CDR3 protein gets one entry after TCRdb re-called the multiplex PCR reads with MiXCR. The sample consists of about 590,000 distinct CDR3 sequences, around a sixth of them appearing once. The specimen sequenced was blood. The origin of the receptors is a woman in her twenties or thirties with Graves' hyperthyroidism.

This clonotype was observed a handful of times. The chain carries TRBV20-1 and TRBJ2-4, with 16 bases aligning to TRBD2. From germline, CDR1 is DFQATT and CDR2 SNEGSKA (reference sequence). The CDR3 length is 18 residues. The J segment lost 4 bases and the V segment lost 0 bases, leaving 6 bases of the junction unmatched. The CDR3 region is CSARDPGLAGGGKNIQYF. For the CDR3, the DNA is TGCAGTGCTAGAGACCCGGGACTAGCGGGAGGGGGAAAAAACATTCAGTACTTC.

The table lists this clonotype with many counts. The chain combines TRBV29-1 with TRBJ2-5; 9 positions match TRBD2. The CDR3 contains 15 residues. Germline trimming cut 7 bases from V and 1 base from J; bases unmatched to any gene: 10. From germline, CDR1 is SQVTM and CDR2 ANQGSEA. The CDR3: CSAGRLAGIQETQYF. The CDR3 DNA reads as TGCAGCGCCGGTCGGCTAGCGGGAATCCAAGAGACCCAGTACTTC.